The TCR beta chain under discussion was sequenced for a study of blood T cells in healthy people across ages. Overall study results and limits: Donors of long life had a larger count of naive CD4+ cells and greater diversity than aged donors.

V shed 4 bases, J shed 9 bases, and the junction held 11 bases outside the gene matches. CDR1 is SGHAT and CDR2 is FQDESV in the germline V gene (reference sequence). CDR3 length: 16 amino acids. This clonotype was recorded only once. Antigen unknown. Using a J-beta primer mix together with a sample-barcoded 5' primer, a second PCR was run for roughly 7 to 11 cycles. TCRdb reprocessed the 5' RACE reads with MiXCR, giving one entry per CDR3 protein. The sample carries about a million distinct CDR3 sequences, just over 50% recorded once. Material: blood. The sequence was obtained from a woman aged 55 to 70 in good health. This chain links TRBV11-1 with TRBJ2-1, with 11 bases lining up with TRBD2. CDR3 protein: CASSSKLAGVSSEQFF. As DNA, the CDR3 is TGTGCCAGCAGCTCTAAACTAGCGGGAGTATCGAGTGAGCAGTTCTTC.